Listed here are 10 T cell receptor beta chains from one sample, sequenced in a study of identical twins. TCRdb reprocessed the 5' RACE reads via MiXCR and lists one record per CDR3 protein. The sample records fewer than 900,000 distinct CDR3 sequences, roughly 20% being singletons. These same data were also listed under a study on T cells expressing NK-cell markers.

Sequences were obtained from PBMCs. The origin of the receptors is a woman between 18 and 29 years old in good health.

This clonotype occurred many times. CDR3 DNA: TGTGCCAGCAGCGCTACTCCAGGGTTATCGTCCACTGAAGCTTTCTTT. It encodes CASSATPGLSSTEAFF. This chain joins TRBV12-3 or TRBV12-4 and TRBJ1-1, with D possibly being TRBD1 (5 bases). V was shortened by 6 bases and J by 4 bases, with 21 bases between the two germline ends. This CDR3 is built from 16 residues.

This clonotype was seen more than once but under ten times. The chain has TRBV4-3 and TRBJ2-3; the D is unclear. This CDR3 region has 12 residues. Deletions cut 1 base from V and 7 bases from J, with 6 bases between. CDR1 and CDR2 from the germline V gene are LGHNA and YSLEER. The CDR3 region is CASSQGPNTQYF. The DNA of the CDR3 is TGCGCCAGCAGCCAAGGACCAAATACGCAGTATTTT.

This clonotype was recorded once. CDR3 region: CASSQHGRHSPLHF. CDR3 nucleotides: TGTGCCAGCAGTCAGCACGGACGCCATTCACCCCTCCACTTT. The chain combines TRBV6-1 with TRBJ1-6; unclear D gene. V was clipped by 5 bases and J by 8 bases, with 13 bases between them. This CDR3 is 14 amino acids long. The germline V gene encodes CDR1 MNHNS and CDR2 SASEGT.

This chain links TRBV10-3 with TRBJ1-4; D not resolved. With 2 bases removed from V and 7 bases from J, the gap between germline ends came to 11 bases. Looked up from germline, CDR1 is ENHRY and CDR2 is SYGVKD. This CDR3 has 14 amino acids. The CDR3 protein is CAISEEGRAEKLFF. CDR3 DNA: TGTGCCATCAGTGAGGAGGGCCGGGCTGAAAAACTGTTTTTT.

This clonotype was picked up a small number of times. The chain is built from TRBV29-1 and TRBJ2-1; 12 bases agree with TRBD2. With 4 bases clipped from V and 7 bases from J, the junction kept 8 bases outside the gene matches. The CDR3 has 15 residues. CDR1 is SQVTM, CDR2 ANQGSEA, per germline. The CDR3 loop reads CSVGRLAGGLNEQFF. CDR3 DNA: TGCAGCGTTGGAAGGCTAGCGGGGGGGCTGAATGAGCAGTTCTTC.

The chain combines TRBV20-1 with TRBJ2-1; TRBD2 aligns across 13 bases. Germline CDR1 is DFQATT and CDR2 is SNEGSKA (reference sequence). V dropped 6 bases and J dropped 7; count of bases not matched to a gene: 6. CDR3 length: 14 residues. The CDR3 protein is CSAGTSGVGNEQFF. The CDR3 nucleotides read TGCAGTGCGGGGACTAGCGGGGTAGGGAATGAGCAGTTCTTC.

V usage is TRBV10-3 and J usage is TRBJ2-3; D is perhaps TRBD2 (5 bases). V was cut by 4 bases and J by 3 bases, with 11 bases left in between. The CDR3 spans 14 residues. Germline CDR1 reads ENHRY; CDR2 reads SYGVKD. In nucleotides, the CDR3 is TGTGCCATCAGTGGGTGGAGGTTGACAGATACGCAGTATTTT. Residues: CAISGWRLTDTQYF.

This clonotype was detected only a few times. The chain has TRBV18 and TRBJ2-5, with no clear D. V was pared by 3 bases and J by 2 bases, with 10 bases between. Per the germline V gene, CDR1 is KGHSH and CDR2 is LQKENI. The CDR3 length is 14 residues. The DNA for the CDR3 is TGTGCCAGCTCACCTAGGCAGCAGCAAGAGACCCAGTACTTC. Amino acid sequence: CASSPRQQQETQYF.

There are a few counts of this clonotype. Relative to the germline gene, one junction end is altered; a read error may explain this. The CDR3 sequence: CASSHGSATKKGF. CDR3 nucleotides: TGTGCCAGCAGTCACGGGAGCGCGACAAAGAAGGGGTTC. The chain recombines TRBV12-3 or TRBV12-4 with TRBJ2-7; maybe TRBD2 (6 bases). This CDR3 comprises 13 residues.

The chain has TRBV5-1 and TRBJ2-5; no clear D gene. Trimming removed 0 bases from V and 3 bases from J, with 9 bases in between. Germline lookup yields CDR1 SGHRS and CDR2 YFSETQ. The CDR3 sequence is 14 residues long. CDR3 coding DNA: TGCGCCAGCAGCTTGGGACAAAACAAAGAGACCCAGTACTTC. It translates to CASSLGQNKETQYF.